The entry below describes one TCR beta chain. As yet, its antigen is unknown. TCR beta CDR3 amplification used RNA transcripts. The workflow started with a first-round RT-PCR run with HTBI primers and then moved on to a second-round multiplex PCR. MiXCR was run by TCRdb on the multiplex PCR reads, yielding one entry per CDR3 protein. The sample has approximately 1.2 million distinct CDR3 sequences, about 40% seen once. This CDR3 has 13 amino acids. Germline CDR1 reads ENHRY; CDR2 reads SYGVKD. The V end lost 4 bases, the J end lost 5 bases, and 12 bases lay between the germline ends. The data derive from a study of Graves' ophthalmopathy and Graves' hyperthyroidism. Study-wide points: Most thyroid clonotypes with frequency above 0.001 were detected in blood too.

The chain joins TRBV10-3 to TRBJ2-7; tentative D call: TRBD2 (6 bases). The clonotype was recovered from an adult man with Graves' hyperthyroidism. The sequencing sample was made of peripheral blood or thyroid tissue (not recorded which). CDR3 sequence reads: CAISVRLVNEQYF. CDR3 nucleotide sequence: TGTGCCATCAGTGTACGACTAGTCAACGAGCAGTACTTC.